Presented here are 9 T cell receptor beta chains from one specimen sequenced in a study of cytomegalovirus exposure and HLA in healthy donors. The table came from immunoSEQ multiplex PCR; TCRdb's copy has only in-frame clones and leaves some out. The sample comprises 65,000 to 90,000 clones, about 95% of which are singletons, and over 3% rests with the top ten. Sequenced: PBMCs. These receptors all come from a man between 18 and 35 years old in good health and CMV-seronegative.

V and J are TRBV18 and TRBJ2-1, with D possibly matching TRBD2 (6 bases). Germline CDR1 KGHSH, CDR2 LQKENI. The ends were cut back, 3 bases at V and 9 bases at J, with 24 bases in the middle. The CDR3 sequence is 17 residues long. DNA for the CDR3: TGTGCCAGCTCACCCCCGGGGAGGCCCTTTGGACGGGGTGAGCAGTTCTTC. Translated, it gives CASSPPGRPFGRGEQFF.

CDR3 coding DNA: TGTGCCAGCAGTGAGGCCTACTATGGCTACACCTTC. Its protein product is CASSEAYYGYTF. The J gene is TRBJ1-2, the V gene TRBV2, with D unclear. This CDR3 region has 12 residues. V was trimmed by 3 bases and J by 3 bases, leaving 5 bases between them. CDR1 is SNHLY and CDR2 is FYNNEI in the germline V gene.

The chain joins TRBV4-3 to TRBJ2-7; possibly TRBD1 for D (5 bases). The CDR3 length is 14 residues. Between the trimmed V and J ends, which lost 1 base and 2 bases, there was a span of 9 bases. Per the germline V gene, CDR1 is LGHNA and CDR2 is YSLEER. The DNA of the CDR3 is TGCGCCAGCAGCCAAGGAGCAGGGACCTACGAGCAGTACTTC. It yields the protein CASSQGAGTYEQYF.

The chain couples TRBV18 to TRBJ1-1; D is unresolved. Germline loops: CDR1 KGHSH, CDR2 LQKENI. The CDR3 runs 17 residues. V was clipped by 3 bases and J by 1 base, with 18 bases between them. This chain's CDR3 is CASSPWLLVSKNTEAFF. CDR3 coding DNA: TGTGCCAGCTCACCTTGGTTATTAGTCTCAAAGAACACTGAAGCTTTCTTT. Complete variable domain (other parts from reference TRBV18 and TRBJ1-1): NAGVMQNPRHLVRRRGQEARLRCSPMKGHSHVYWYRQLPEEGLKFMVYLQKENIIDESGMPKERFSAEFPKEGPSILRIQQVVRGDSAAYFCASSPWLLVSKNTEAFFGQGTRLTVV.

This chain connects TRBV30 to TRBJ1-2; D not certain. The CDR3 has 11 amino acids. V was trimmed by 6 bases and J by 7 bases, leaving 12 bases between them. CDR1 and CDR2 from the germline V gene are GTSNPN and SVGIG (reference sequence). Here the CDR3 DNA reads TGTGCCTGTTCAGCGTTGGGTGGCTACACCTTC. As protein: CACSALGGYTF. The variable domain in full, completed from reference TRBV30 and TRBJ1-2, reads SQTIHQWPATLVQPVGSPLSLECTVEGTSNPNLYWYRQAAGRGLQLLFYSVGIGQISSEVPQNLSASRPQDRQFILSSKKLLLSDSGFYLCACSALGGYTFGSGTRLTVV.

The rearrangement joins TRBV14 to TRBJ1-2; no definite D call. The CDR3 contains 14 residues. Trimming stripped 1 base from V and 5 bases from J, with 11 bases between. The germline gives CDR1 SGHDN, CDR2 FVKESK. Here the CDR3 reads CASSQANFGYGYTF. In DNA form, the CDR3 reads TGTGCCAGCAGCCAAGCCAACTTCGGGTATGGCTACACCTTC.

This chain connects TRBV30 to TRBJ2-7, with D perhaps matching TRBD1 (6 bases). Germline CDR1 GTSNPN, CDR2 SVGIG (reference sequence). This CDR3 comprises 13 residues. Trimming pared 4 bases from V and 1 base from J, leaving 11 bases between. The CDR3 loop is CAWNTGSSYEQYF. In DNA, the CDR3 is TGTGCCTGGAACACAGGGTCTTCCTACGAGCAGTACTTC.

In its sample, this clone was seen once. The V gene is TRBV27, the J gene TRBJ2-7; D might be TRBD1 (6 bases). Trimming left V 6 bases short and J 3 bases short, with 12 bases between. CDR3 size: 13 residues. The V gene's germline CDR1 is MNHEY and CDR2 SMNVEV (reference sequence). As DNA, the CDR3 is TGTGCCAGCAGCCTGGGACATCGCTACGAGCAGTACTTC. It encodes CASSLGHRYEQYF.

This clone was detected once. The rearrangement links TRBV6-5 to TRBJ2-7; 10 bases match TRBD1. Unmatched junction bases numbered 9, after V lost 2 bases and J lost 5 bases. Germline CDR1 MNHEY, CDR2 SVGAGI. CDR3 size: 16 residues. DNA of the CDR3: TGTGCCAGCAGTTACCCCGGACAGGGGGGGAGGAACGAGCAGTACTTC. Translated, it gives CASSYPGQGGRNEQYF.